The TCR beta chain under discussion was sequenced for a study of T cell responses to AZD1222 COVID-19 vaccine. Regarding the study as a whole: Regions 160-218 and 743-854 held dominance among vaccine-associated CD4 TCRs, which spanned spike. Donors were chiefly white British, with a greater number of females, and clonal diversity was perhaps underestimated.

TCRdb keeps only in-frame clones here, not all; method: immunoSEQ multiplex PCR. The table includes under 200,000 clones, approximately 90% detected once. As to this clone: What it binds is not known.

Trimming took 1 base from V and 8 from J, leaving 9 bases between them. The CDR3 consists of 13 residues. This sample comprised peripheral blood, obtained on day 0 of AZD1222 vaccination. The TCR sequence derives from an adult in good health. The chain is built from TRBV12-3 or TRBV12-4 and TRBJ1-5, with D maybe TRBD1 (6 bases). In nucleotides, the CDR3 is TGTGCCAGCAGTTTAGACAGGGCAAAGCCCCAGCATTTT. This gives the protein CASSLDRAKPQHF.